This T cell receptor (beta chain) was captured by sequencing in a study of CD4 T cells in relation to SARS-CoV-2 and coronaviruses. Only in-frame clones appear in the TCRdb table, and some are missing; sequencing was by immunoSEQ multiplex PCR. The table includes about 36,000 clones, 77% detected once. Worth noting for this clone: Its matching antigen is unknown.

Study-level points and caveats: Roughly 65% of donors had memory CD4+ clonotypes crossrecognizing SARS-CoV-2 and common cold coronavirus spike.

Germline assignment: CDR1 SGHTA and CDR2 FQGTGA. The CDR3 spans 16 residues. With 0 bases removed from V and 2 bases from J, the gap between germline ends came to 12 bases. The source material was memory CD4+ T cells from PBMCs, cultured in vitro. This TCR was sampled from an adult with COVID-19. This chain connects TRBV7-3 to TRBJ2-3, with D tentatively TRBD2 (5 bases). For the CDR3, the DNA is TGTGCCAGCAGCTTAACTATTTCCGGGGACACAGATACGCAGTATTTT. Protein product: CASSLTISGDTDTQYF. Based on the CDR3 plus reference TRBV7-3 and TRBJ2-3, the full variable domain is GAGVSQTPSNKVTEKGKYVELRCDPISGHTALYWYRQSLGQGPEFLIYFQGTGAADDSGLPNDRFFAVRPEGSVSTLKIQRTERGDSAVYLCASSLTISGDTDTQYFGPGTRLTVL.